The rows below give T cell receptor beta chains drawn from one sample of a study of post-analysis software for immune sequencing data. TCRdb called the PCR reads again in MiXCR, with one record for every CDR3 protein. The sample has a few hundred thousand distinct CDR3 sequences, roughly 46% seen once. Sequences were obtained from blood. The receptor source for this set is a girl aged 10 to 17 with multiple sclerosis. Both conserved end residues are part of each CDR3. Fields, in order: clone size, V gene, D gene, J gene, CDR3 protein, CDR3 DNA. A D gene is named only where the DNA matches it firmly. The size field is filled for only some rows; it gives once, few, many or a size class.

clone_size: .
v_call: TRBV5-1
d_call: TRBD2
j_call: TRBJ2-7
cdr3_aa: CASSFVTSGRAERPYEQYF
cdr3_nt: TGCGCCAGCAGCTTCGTGACTAGCGGGAGGGCGGAAAGGCCCTACGAGCAGTACTTC

clone_size: .
v_call: TRBV27
d_call: TRBD2
j_call: TRBJ2-7
cdr3_aa: CASRINSGSRYEQYF
cdr3_nt: TGTGCCAGCAGGATCAATAGCGGGAGTAGGTACGAGCAGTACTTC

clone_size: .
v_call: TRBV7-2
d_call: TRBD2
j_call: TRBJ2-7
cdr3_aa: CASSSGTSGTLSYEQYF
cdr3_nt: TGTGCCAGCAGCTCCGGGACTAGCGGGACTCTCTCCTACGAGCAGTACTTC

clone_size: .
v_call: TRBV5-1
d_call: .
j_call: TRBJ2-7
cdr3_aa: CASSGSGAYNEQYF
cdr3_nt: TGCGCCAGCAGCGGGAGCGGAGCGTACAATGAGCAGTACTTC

clone_size: .
v_call: TRBV7-2
d_call: TRBD2
j_call: TRBJ2-7
cdr3_aa: CASSPGLAGVRYEQYF
cdr3_nt: TGTGCCAGCAGCCCCGGACTAGCGGGAGTGAGATACGAGCAGTACTTC

clone_size: .
v_call: TRBV10-3
d_call: .
j_call: TRBJ2-7
cdr3_aa: CAISESIQPGSYEQYF
cdr3_nt: TGTGCCATCAGTGAGTCGATCCAGCCTGGCTCCTACGAGCAGTACTTC

clone_size: .
v_call: TRBV7-9
d_call: TRBD2
j_call: TRBJ2-7
cdr3_aa: CASSAEGTSGRYEQYF
cdr3_nt: TGTGCCAGCAGCGCGGAAGGGACTAGCGGGAGATACGAGCAGTACTTC

clone_size: .
v_call: TRBV7-3
d_call: .
j_call: TRBJ2-1
cdr3_aa: CASSHVADSYNEQFF
cdr3_nt: TGTGCCAGCAGCCATGTAGCGGACTCCTACAATGAGCAGTTCTTC

clone_size: .
v_call: TRBV7-2
d_call: TRBD1
j_call: TRBJ2-5
cdr3_aa: CASSLGGQGFNNEQYF
cdr3_nt: TGTGCCAGCAGCTTAGGGGGACAGGGGTTTAACAATGAGCAGTACTTC

clone_size: .
v_call: TRBV18
d_call: .
j_call: TRBJ1-4
cdr3_aa: CASSPPTRVGKLFF
cdr3_nt: TGTGCCAGCTCACCACCTACCAGGGTGGGAAAACTGTTTTTT

clone_size: .
v_call: TRBV4-1
d_call: .
j_call: TRBJ1-1
cdr3_aa: CASSKGGTGTYTEAFF
cdr3_nt: TGCGCCAGCAGCAAAGGCGGGACTGGGACCTACACTGAAGCTTTCTTT

clone_size: few
v_call: TRBV9
d_call: TRBD2
j_call: TRBJ2-7
cdr3_aa: CASSVAPREDNEQYF
cdr3_nt: TGTGCCAGCAGCGTAGCTCCGCGGGAGGACAATGAGCAGTACTTC

clone_size: .
v_call: TRBV18
d_call: .
j_call: TRBJ1-1
cdr3_aa: CASSRTGPTNTEAFF
cdr3_nt: TGTGCCAGCTCACGAACGGGACCGACCAACACTGAAGCTTTCTTT

clone_size: few
v_call: TRBV18
d_call: TRBD2
j_call: TRBJ2-3
cdr3_aa: CASSPDPSGVTDTQYF
cdr3_nt: TGTGCCAGCTCACCAGATCCTAGCGGGGTCACAGATACGCAGTATTTT

clone_size: few
v_call: TRBV4-2
d_call: .
j_call: TRBJ1-1
cdr3_aa: CASSQAGQYEAFF
cdr3_nt: TGTGCCAGCAGCCAAGCGGGGCAGTATGAAGCTTTCTTT

clone_size: .
v_call: TRBV6-1
d_call: .
j_call: TRBJ2-1
cdr3_aa: CASSGRPPYNEQFF
cdr3_nt: TGTGCCAGCAGCGGTAGACCCCCCTACAATGAGCAGTTCTTC

clone_size: .
v_call: TRBV5-1
d_call: TRBD2
j_call: TRBJ2-1
cdr3_aa: CASSLVPGLAPSEQFF
cdr3_nt: TGCGCCAGCAGCTTGGTCCCGGGACTAGCCCCTAGTGAGCAGTTCTTC

clone_size: .
v_call: TRBV28
d_call: .
j_call: TRBJ1-6
cdr3_aa: CASSPSRVRTLRSPLHF
cdr3_nt: TGTGCCAGCAGTCCGTCCCGGGTTCGTACCCTACGTTCACCCCTCCACTTT

clone_size: .
v_call: TRBV28
d_call: TRBD2
j_call: TRBJ2-7
cdr3_aa: CASSSRGDRDYEQYF
cdr3_nt: TGTGCCAGCAGTTCTCGGGGGGACCGGGACTACGAGCAGTACTTC

clone_size: .
v_call: TRBV27
d_call: .
j_call: TRBJ2-5
cdr3_aa: CASSLSAGSYQETQYF
cdr3_nt: TGTGCCAGCAGTTTATCTGCAGGGTCATACCAAGAGACCCAGTACTTC

clone_size: .
v_call: TRBV28
d_call: .
j_call: TRBJ1-1
cdr3_aa: CASSPIGLTEAFF
cdr3_nt: TGTGCCAGCAGTCCGATAGGTCTCACTGAAGCTTTCTTT

clone_size: few
v_call: TRBV29-1
d_call: TRBD1
j_call: TRBJ2-7
cdr3_aa: CSFTGQGVYEQYF
cdr3_nt: TGCAGCTTTACGGGACAGGGAGTCTACGAGCAGTACTTC

clone_size: few
v_call: TRBV20-1
d_call: .
j_call: TRBJ2-7
cdr3_aa: CSARVDRTTPGEQYF
cdr3_nt: TGCAGTGCTAGGGTCGACAGAACCACTCCCGGGGAGCAGTACTTC

clone_size: .
v_call: TRBV27
d_call: TRBD1
j_call: TRBJ2-4
cdr3_aa: CASSFRTGGNIQYF
cdr3_nt: TGTGCCAGCAGTTTTCGGACAGGTGGAAACATTCAGTACTTC

clone_size: .
v_call: TRBV10-3
d_call: TRBD2
j_call: TRBJ2-7
cdr3_aa: CAIRAPSGNDYEQYF
cdr3_nt: TGTGCCATCAGGGCCCCTAGCGGGAACGACTACGAGCAGTACTTC

clone_size: few
v_call: TRBV19
d_call: .
j_call: TRBJ1-5
cdr3_aa: CASSITSGGNQPQHF
cdr3_nt: TGTGCCAGTAGTATCACTTCCGGCGGCAATCAGCCCCAGCATTTT

clone_size: .
v_call: TRBV5-6
d_call: .
j_call: TRBJ2-1
cdr3_aa: CASSGTSFSYNEQFF
cdr3_nt: TGTGCCAGCAGCGGAACTAGTTTCTCCTACAATGAGCAGTTCTTC

clone_size: .
v_call: TRBV7-9
d_call: .
j_call: TRBJ2-3
cdr3_aa: CASSPQPGLDTDTQYF
cdr3_nt: TGTGCCAGCAGCCCACAGCCGGGCTTGGACACAGATACGCAGTATTTT

clone_size: .
v_call: TRBV28
d_call: .
j_call: TRBJ2-3
cdr3_aa: CASSSPGLTSTTDTQYF
cdr3_nt: TGTGCCAGCAGTTCCCCCGGACTAACCTCAACCACAGATACGCAGTATTTT

clone_size: few
v_call: TRBV7-9
d_call: TRBD1
j_call: TRBJ2-7
cdr3_aa: CASSRTGGENEQYF
cdr3_nt: TGTGCCAGCAGCCGGACAGGGGGCGAAAACGAGCAGTACTTC

clone_size: few
v_call: TRBV7-2
d_call: TRBD2
j_call: TRBJ2-7
cdr3_aa: CASSLDSGRPSYEQYF
cdr3_nt: TGTGCCAGCAGCTTAGATAGCGGGAGGCCGTCCTACGAGCAGTACTTC

clone_size: .
v_call: TRBV7-2
d_call: .
j_call: TRBJ2-7
cdr3_aa: CASSLMQGGNEQYF
cdr3_nt: TGTGCCAGCAGCTTAATGCAGGGGGGGAACGAGCAGTACTTC

clone_size: .
v_call: TRBV6-2/TRBV6-3
d_call: .
j_call: TRBJ2-7
cdr3_aa: CASTQTDTTYEQYF
cdr3_nt: TGTGCCAGCACCCAGACAGATACAACCTACGAGCAGTACTTC

clone_size: .
v_call: TRBV20-1
d_call: .
j_call: TRBJ2-3
cdr3_aa: CSARGHTNRDTDTQYF
cdr3_nt: TGCAGTGCTAGGGGACATACGAACCGAGACACAGATACGCAGTATTTT

clone_size: .
v_call: TRBV20-1
d_call: .
j_call: TRBJ1-1
cdr3_aa: CSARKGVNTEAFF
cdr3_nt: TGCAGTGCTAGAAAGGGGGTGAACACTGAAGCTTTCTTT

clone_size: .
v_call: TRBV6-5
d_call: .
j_call: TRBJ1-6
cdr3_aa: CASSYGGGRNSPLHF
cdr3_nt: TGTGCCAGCAGTTACGGCGGGGGAAGGAATTCACCCCTCCACTTT

clone_size: .
v_call: TRBV3-1
d_call: .
j_call: TRBJ2-7
cdr3_aa: CASSQVWGVGYEQYF
cdr3_nt: TGTGCCAGCAGCCAAGTATGGGGAGTAGGCTACGAGCAGTACTTC

clone_size: .
v_call: TRBV7-9
d_call: TRBD1
j_call: TRBJ2-7
cdr3_aa: CASRGTGEGPYEQYF
cdr3_nt: TGTGCCAGCAGGGGGACAGGGGAGGGGCCCTACGAGCAGTACTTC

clone_size: few
v_call: TRBV3-1
d_call: TRBD2
j_call: TRBJ2-7
cdr3_aa: CASSLGLAGDPYEQYF
cdr3_nt: TGTGCCAGCAGCCTTGGCCTAGCGGGCGATCCCTACGAGCAGTACTTC

clone_size: once
v_call: TRBV7-2
d_call: .
j_call: TRBJ1-1
cdr3_aa: CASSLAGSGFGAFF
cdr3_nt: TGTGCCAGCAGCTTAGCTGGTTCAGGATTTGGAGCTTTCTTT

clone_size: few
v_call: TRBV29-1
d_call: .
j_call: TRBJ1-4
cdr3_aa: CSVARVGEKLFF
cdr3_nt: TGCAGCGTTGCCAGGGTTGGGGAAAAACTGTTTTTT

clone_size: .
v_call: TRBV6-6
d_call: .
j_call: TRBJ1-1
cdr3_aa: CASSFGVGSSDYTEAFF
cdr3_nt: TGTGCCAGCAGTTTCGGGGTAGGGAGTTCCGACTACACTGAAGCTTTCTTT

clone_size: .
v_call: TRBV7-2
d_call: TRBD2
j_call: TRBJ2-1
cdr3_aa: CASSLWTSLYEQFF
cdr3_nt: TGTGCCAGCAGCTTGTGGACTAGTTTGTATGAGCAGTTCTTC

clone_size: few
v_call: TRBV7-3
d_call: .
j_call: TRBJ2-1
cdr3_aa: CASSYSISSYNEQFF
cdr3_nt: TGTGCCAGCAGCTATAGCATCAGCTCCTACAATGAGCAGTTCTTC

clone_size: .
v_call: TRBV7-9
d_call: TRBD1
j_call: TRBJ1-2
cdr3_aa: CASSLTAGQGAGGYTF
cdr3_nt: TGTGCCAGCAGCTTAACGGCGGGACAGGGGGCGGGTGGCTACACCTTC

clone_size: .
v_call: TRBV20-1
d_call: .
j_call: TRBJ2-5
cdr3_aa: CSASGDSGGEQYF
cdr3_nt: TGCAGTGCTAGCGGGGACTCCGGAGGGGAGCAGTACTTC

clone_size: .
v_call: TRBV20-1
d_call: TRBD1
j_call: TRBJ1-1
cdr3_aa: CSASSGTVNTEAFF
cdr3_nt: TGCAGTGCTAGCTCTGGGACAGTGAACACTGAAGCTTTCTTT

clone_size: few
v_call: TRBV7-3
d_call: TRBD2
j_call: TRBJ2-1
cdr3_aa: CASSPGLASYDEQFF
cdr3_nt: TGTGCCAGCAGCCCGGGACTAGCAAGCTACGATGAGCAGTTCTTC